Each of the 18 T cell receptor beta chains below was sequenced from the same sample in a study of beta chain features in type 1 diabetes. Study observations and caveats: Shortening that was moderate but significant affected the TCRB CDR3s of Type 1 diabetes patients in all four CD4+ subsets.

Reverse transcription of all isolated RNA meant that expressed TCRB transcripts were sequenced. Profiling relied on immunoSEQ multiplex PCR, and the TCRdb table lists in-frame clones only, not all of them. The sample shows some 160,000 clones, just over 8% of them seen only once. These receptors have no identified antigens. Material: central memory CD4+ T cells from blood. The receptors were sampled from a woman aged 18-29 years with type 1 diabetes.

This clone was counted only a few times. The gene calls are TRBV11-2 and TRBJ1-1; a possible D gene is TRBD1 (6 bases). This CDR3 is built from 14 residues. Trimming removed 5 bases at V and 6 bases at J, with 16 bases between. Per the germline V gene, CDR1 is SGHAT and CDR2 is FQNNGV. The CDR3 nucleotides are TGTGCCAGCAGCACTCGCACAGGGAGCGCTGAAGCTTTCTTT. This translates into CASSTRTGSAEAFF.

This clone was counted a few times. The chain carries TRBV7-2 and TRBJ1-2, with 9 bases aligning to TRBD1. V lost 5 bases to trimming and J lost 3 bases; unmatched junction nucleotides: 7. The CDR3 is made up of 15 amino acids. CDR1 and CDR2 (germline): SGHTA, FQGNSA. Here the CDR3 reads CASSIPQGADYGYTF. The CDR3 bases are TGTGCCAGCAGCATCCCACAGGGGGCTGACTATGGCTACACCTTC.

This clone was seen a few times. This chain connects TRBV9 to TRBJ2-1, with D perhaps TRBD2 (5 bases). Germline V gene lookup returns CDR1 SGDLS and CDR2 YYNGEE. The CDR3 has 17 residues. Trimming stripped 3 bases from V and 0 bases from J, with 16 bases between. CDR3: CASSEAPPGSSYNEQFF. The CDR3 DNA reads as TGTGCCAGCAGCGAGGCCCCTCCGGGGAGCTCCTACAATGAGCAGTTCTTC.

V and J are TRBV4-2 and TRBJ1-2; D possibly corresponds to TRBD1 (5 bases). Per germline, CDR1 LGHNA and CDR2 YNFKEQ. V lost 3 bases and J 8 bases, leaving 7 bases between the germline ends. The CDR3 has 11 amino acids. The CDR3 DNA sequence: TGTGCCAGCAGCCATGGGGCGGGCTACACCTTC. This encodes CASSHGAGYTF.

This clone has more than one count but fewer than ten. Additional DNA sequences in this sample encode the identical CDR3. V gene TRBV30 combines with J gene TRBJ2-3; TRBD2 might be the D (6 bases). The CDR3 contains 13 residues. Trimming removed 0 bases from V and 4 bases from J, with 8 bases in between. In germline, CDR1 is GTSNPN, CDR2 SVGIG (reference sequence). The CDR3 nucleotides are TGTGCCTGGAGTGTGGGAGGCGCAGATACGCAGTATTTT. It translates to CAWSVGGADTQYF.

This clone was detected only a few times. The chain has TRBV5-6 and TRBJ2-7; the D gene is possibly TRBD1 (5 bases). There are 14 residues in the CDR3. Germline CDR1 is SGHDT and CDR2 is YYEEEE. V gave up 2 bases and J gave up 0 bases, with 9 bases separating them. The CDR3 DNA reads TGTGCCAGCAGCTTAAAGGGGTCCTCCTACGAGCAGTACTTC. Amino acid sequence: CASSLKGSSYEQYF.

The chain carries TRBV7-2 and TRBJ2-5, with D hard to call. Germline V gene data show CDR1 as SGHTA and CDR2 as FQGNSA. Trimming cost V 5 bases and J 4 bases, with 8 bases left between them. CDR3 length: 12 residues. The CDR3 loop reads CASSQVRETQYF. CDR3 DNA sequence: TGTGCCAGCAGCCAAGTCAGAGAGACCCAGTACTTC.

The chain recombines TRBV14 with TRBJ2-1; 8 bases map to TRBD2. The CDR3 has 15 residues. CDR1 is SGHDN, CDR2 FVKESK, per germline. The ends lost 3 bases at V and 7 bases at J; junction bases unmatched: 8. The DNA for the CDR3 is TGTGCCAGCAGCCATATAGCGGGAAAGGTTAATGAGCAGTTCTTC. It translates to CASSHIAGKVNEQFF.

The table lists this clone with a few counts. The rearrangement links TRBV6-6 to TRBJ2-7, with 12 bases fitting TRBD2. After removal of 5 bases from V and 5 bases from J, the junction contained 7 bases not matched to a gene. The germline V gene has CDR1 MNHNY and CDR2 SVGAGI (reference sequence). This CDR3 is 15 amino acids long. The CDR3 DNA is TGTGCCAGCAGTCCTAGCGGGGGGGCCGTCCACGAGCAGTACTTC. Translating it yields CASSPSGGAVHEQYF.

Only a few counts were recorded for this clone. The chain couples TRBV7-2 to TRBJ2-4, with 8 bases matching TRBD2. Germline CDR1 reads SGHTA; CDR2 reads FQGNSA. V was clipped by 5 bases and J by 8 bases; unmatched bases: 14. This CDR3 region has 16 residues. CDR3: CASSPTTGTRSDIQYF. In DNA form, the CDR3 reads TGTGCCAGCAGCCCGACCACCGGGACTAGGAGTGACATTCAGTACTTC.

This clone was observed a few times. V gene TRBV28 combines with J gene TRBJ1-1; D possibly corresponds to TRBD1 (5 bases). The V and J ends lost 2 bases and 11 bases respectively, with 12 bases between them. CDR3 length: 12 residues. Germline CDR1 and CDR2: MDHEN and SYDVKM. The CDR3 is CASSLVQALAFF. The CDR3 DNA reads as TGTGCCAGCAGTTTAGTACAGGCGCTGGCTTTCTTT.

In this sample, this clone turned up a few times. Additional DNA sequences in this sample encode the identical CDR3. The gene calls are TRBV7-2 and TRBJ2-5; D is perhaps TRBD1 (6 bases). The V and J ends lost 3 bases and 2 bases respectively, with 7 bases between them. The CDR3 extends over 13 amino acids. Germline loops: CDR1 SGHTA, CDR2 FQGNSA. Written as DNA, the CDR3 is TGTGCCAGCAGCTTCGGACAGCAAGAGACCCAGTACTTC. Translated: CASSFGQQETQYF.

This clone was detected only a few times. The rearrangement joins TRBV7-2 to TRBJ2-1, with no clear D. This CDR3 is built from 15 residues. CDR1 and CDR2 (germline): SGHTA, FQGNSA. V was cut by 5 bases and J by 0 bases, with 11 bases left in between. CDR3 nucleotide sequence: TGTGCCAGCAGCACTCCTGGGCGCTCCTACAATGAGCAGTTCTTC. Encoded protein: CASSTPGRSYNEQFF.

The sample holds a few counts of this clone. The chain uses TRBV7-7 and TRBJ2-5; TRBD2 might be the D (7 bases). The CDR3 contains 15 residues. From germline, CDR1 is SSHAT and CDR2 FNYEAQ (reference sequence). The ends were cut back, 5 bases at V and 3 bases at J, with 16 bases in the middle. The CDR3 here is CASSLQGRGKETQYF. The CDR3 nucleotides are TGTGCCAGCAGCCTCCAGGGGCGGGGGAAAGAGACCCAGTACTTC. The entire variable domain, with the rest obtained from reference TRBV7-7 and TRBJ2-5, is as follows: GAGVSQSPRYKVTKRGQDVTLRCDPISSHATLYWYQQALGQGPEFLTYFNYEAQPDKSGLPSDRFSAERPEGSISTLTIQRTEQRDSAMYRCASSLQGRGKETQYFGPGTRLLVL.

The V call is TRBV6-1, the J call TRBJ2-2, with D possibly being TRBD1 (6 bases). Germline V CDR1 and CDR2: MNHNS, SASEGT. The length of the CDR3 is 14 residues. Trimming left V 5 bases short and J 7 bases short, with 14 bases between. CDR3 sequence (DNA): TGTGCCAGCAGTAAAATACAGGGCGGCGGGGAGCTGTTTTTT. Translated: CASSKIQGGGELFF.

V and J are TRBV5-1 and TRBJ2-1, with TRBD2 as a possible D gene (6 bases). V dropped 5 bases and J dropped 4 bases, with 10 bases sitting between them. The germline CDR1 and CDR2 sequences are SGHRS and YFSETQ. The CDR3 has 13 amino acids. The CDR3 sequence: CASRGTEYNEQFF. In DNA form, the CDR3 reads TGCGCCAGCAGGGGGACTGAATACAATGAGCAGTTCTTC.

This chain uses TRBV11-2 with TRBJ2-7; 7 positions agree with TRBD1. CDR1 is SGHAT and CDR2 is FQNNGV in the germline V gene. This CDR3 spans 16 amino acids. The V and J ends lost 0 bases and 6 bases, in that order; junction bases with no gene match: 11. DNA of the CDR3: TGTGCCAGCAGCTTAGAGCAGGGGGACCTAATTCGCGAGCAGTACTTC. As protein: CASSLEQGDLIREQYF.

The CDR3 reads CASSISEGGEQYF. Here the CDR3 DNA reads TGTGCCAGTAGTATATCCGAAGGAGGGGAGCAGTACTTC. The chain joins TRBV19 to TRBJ2-7; the D gene is possibly TRBD2 (6 bases). The CDR3 sequence is 13 residues long. V was cut by 2 bases and J by 7 bases, with 12 bases left in between. Looked up from germline, CDR1 is LNHDA and CDR2 is SQIVND (reference sequence).